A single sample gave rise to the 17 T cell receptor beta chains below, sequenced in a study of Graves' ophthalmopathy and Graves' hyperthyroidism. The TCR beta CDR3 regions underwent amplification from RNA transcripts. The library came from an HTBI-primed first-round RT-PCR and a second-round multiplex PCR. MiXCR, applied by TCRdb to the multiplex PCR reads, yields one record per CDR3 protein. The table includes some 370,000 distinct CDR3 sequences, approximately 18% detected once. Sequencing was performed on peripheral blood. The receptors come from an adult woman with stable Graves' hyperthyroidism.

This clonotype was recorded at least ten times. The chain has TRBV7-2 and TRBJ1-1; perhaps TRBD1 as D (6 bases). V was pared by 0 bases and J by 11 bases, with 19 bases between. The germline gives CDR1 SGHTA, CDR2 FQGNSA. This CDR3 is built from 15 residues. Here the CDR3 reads CASSLAAREGRGAFF. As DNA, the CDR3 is TGTGCCAGCAGCTTAGCGGCTCGGGAGGGGAGGGGGGCTTTCTTT.

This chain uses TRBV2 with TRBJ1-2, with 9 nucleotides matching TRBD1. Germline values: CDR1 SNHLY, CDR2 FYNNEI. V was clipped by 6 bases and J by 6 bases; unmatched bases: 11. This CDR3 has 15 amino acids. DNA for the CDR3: TGTGCCAGCAGGCAACGACAGGGGGGGTTCGATGGCTACACCTTC. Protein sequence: CASRQRQGGFDGYTF. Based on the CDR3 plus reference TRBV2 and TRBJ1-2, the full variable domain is EPEVTQTPSHQVTQMGQEVILRCVPISNHLYFYWYRQILGQKVEFLVSFYNNEISEKSEIFDDQFSVERPDGSNFTLKIRSTKLEDSAMYFCASRQRQGGFDGYTFGSGTRLTVV.

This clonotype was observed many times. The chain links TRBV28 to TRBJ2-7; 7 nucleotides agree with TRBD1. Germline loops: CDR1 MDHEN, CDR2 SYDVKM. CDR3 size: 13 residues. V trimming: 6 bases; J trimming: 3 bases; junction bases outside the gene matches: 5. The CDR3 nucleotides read TGTGCCAGCAGGGGAGACAGGGACTACGAGCAGTACTTC. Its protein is CASRGDRDYEQYF.

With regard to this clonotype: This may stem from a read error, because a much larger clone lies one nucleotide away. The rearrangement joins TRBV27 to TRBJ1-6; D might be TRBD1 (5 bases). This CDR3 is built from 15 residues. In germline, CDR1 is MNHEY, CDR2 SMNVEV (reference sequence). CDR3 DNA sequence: TGTGCCAGCAGCAACGACAGACTCTATAATTCACACCTCCACTTT. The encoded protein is CASSNDRLYNSHLHF.

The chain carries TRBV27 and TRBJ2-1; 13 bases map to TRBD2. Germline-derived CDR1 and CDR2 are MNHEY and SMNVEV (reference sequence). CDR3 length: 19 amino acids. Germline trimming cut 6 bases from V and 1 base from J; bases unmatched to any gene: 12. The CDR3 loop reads CASSNSGTSGTRSYNEQFF. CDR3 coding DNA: TGTGCCAGCAGCAATTCCGGGACTAGCGGGACTCGTTCCTACAATGAGCAGTTCTTC.

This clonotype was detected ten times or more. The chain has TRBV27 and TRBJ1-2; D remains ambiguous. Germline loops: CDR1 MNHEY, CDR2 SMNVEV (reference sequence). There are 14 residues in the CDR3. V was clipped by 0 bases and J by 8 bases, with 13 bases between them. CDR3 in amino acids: CASSLSGVGQGYTF. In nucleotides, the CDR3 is TGTGCCAGCAGTTTATCCGGCGTTGGGCAAGGCTACACCTTC.

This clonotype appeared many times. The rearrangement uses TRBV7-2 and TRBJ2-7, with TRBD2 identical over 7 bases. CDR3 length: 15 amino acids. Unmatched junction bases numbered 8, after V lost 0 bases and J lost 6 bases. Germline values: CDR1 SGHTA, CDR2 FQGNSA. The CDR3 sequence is CASSLAGGPWGEQYF. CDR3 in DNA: TGTGCCAGCAGCTTAGCGGGAGGGCCTTGGGGCGAGCAGTACTTC. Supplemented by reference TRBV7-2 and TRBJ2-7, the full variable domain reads GAGVSQSPSNKVTEKGKDVELRCDPISGHTALYWYRQSLGQGLEFLIYFQGNSAPDKSGLPSDRFSAERTGGSVSTLTIQRTQQEDSAVYLCASSLAGGPWGEQYFGPGTRLTVT.

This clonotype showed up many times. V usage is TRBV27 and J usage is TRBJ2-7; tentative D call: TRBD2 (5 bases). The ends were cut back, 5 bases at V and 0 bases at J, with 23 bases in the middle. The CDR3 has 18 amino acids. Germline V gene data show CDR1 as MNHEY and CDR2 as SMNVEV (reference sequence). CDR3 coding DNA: TGTGCCAGCAGTCCAATCCCCTCCTGGGGAGCGTCCTCCTACGAGCAGTACTTC. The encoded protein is CASSPIPSWGASSYEQYF.

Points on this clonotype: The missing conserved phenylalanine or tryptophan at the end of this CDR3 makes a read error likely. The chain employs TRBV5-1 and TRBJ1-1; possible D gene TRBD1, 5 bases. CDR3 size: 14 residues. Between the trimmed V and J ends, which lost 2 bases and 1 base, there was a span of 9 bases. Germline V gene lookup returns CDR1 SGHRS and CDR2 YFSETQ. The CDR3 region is CASSFLDRNTEAFV. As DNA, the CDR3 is TGCGCCAGCAGCTTCCTTGACAGGAACACTGAAGCTTTCGTT.

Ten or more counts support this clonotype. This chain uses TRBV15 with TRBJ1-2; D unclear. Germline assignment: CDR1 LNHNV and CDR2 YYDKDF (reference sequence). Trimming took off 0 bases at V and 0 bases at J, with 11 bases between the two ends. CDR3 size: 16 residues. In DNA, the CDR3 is TGTGCCACCAGCAGAGATTATTATAAGGCTAACTATGGCTACACCTTC. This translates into CATSRDYYKANYGYTF.

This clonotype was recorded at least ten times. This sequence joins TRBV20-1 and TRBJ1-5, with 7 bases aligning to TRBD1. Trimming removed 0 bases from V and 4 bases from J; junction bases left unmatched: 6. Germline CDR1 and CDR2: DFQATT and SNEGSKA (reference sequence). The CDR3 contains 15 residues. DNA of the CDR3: TGCAGTGCTAGAGATTTTCGACAGGGTAATCAGCCCCAGCATTTT. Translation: CSARDFRQGNQPQHF.

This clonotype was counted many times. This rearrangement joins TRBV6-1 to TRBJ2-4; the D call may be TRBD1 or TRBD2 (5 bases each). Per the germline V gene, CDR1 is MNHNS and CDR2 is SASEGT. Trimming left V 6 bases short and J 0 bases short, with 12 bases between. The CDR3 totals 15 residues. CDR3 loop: CASSSWGRAKNIQYF. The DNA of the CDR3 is TGTGCCAGCAGCTCATGGGGGAGAGCCAAAAACATTCAGTACTTC.

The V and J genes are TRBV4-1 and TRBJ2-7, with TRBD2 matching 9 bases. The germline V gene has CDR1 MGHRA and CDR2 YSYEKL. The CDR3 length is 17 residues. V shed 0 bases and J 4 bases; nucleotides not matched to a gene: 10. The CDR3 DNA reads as TGCGCCAGCAGCCAAGATAGGTCGCTAGCGGGGAGTTACGAGCAGTACTTC. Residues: CASSQDRSLAGSYEQYF.

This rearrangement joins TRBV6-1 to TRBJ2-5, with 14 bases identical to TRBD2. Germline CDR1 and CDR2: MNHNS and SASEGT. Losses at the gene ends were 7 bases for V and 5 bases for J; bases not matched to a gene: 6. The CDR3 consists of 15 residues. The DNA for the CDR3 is TGTGCCAGCACCAGGGGACTAGCGGGAGTGGAGACCCAGTACTTC. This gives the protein CASTRGLAGVETQYF.

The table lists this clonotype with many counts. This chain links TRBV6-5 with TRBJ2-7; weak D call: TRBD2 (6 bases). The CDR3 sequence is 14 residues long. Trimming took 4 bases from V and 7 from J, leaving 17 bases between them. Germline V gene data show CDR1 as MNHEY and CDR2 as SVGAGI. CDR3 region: CASSLTGAPWEQYF. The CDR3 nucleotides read TGTGCCAGCAGTTTAACGGGAGCCCCCTGGGAGCAGTACTTC.

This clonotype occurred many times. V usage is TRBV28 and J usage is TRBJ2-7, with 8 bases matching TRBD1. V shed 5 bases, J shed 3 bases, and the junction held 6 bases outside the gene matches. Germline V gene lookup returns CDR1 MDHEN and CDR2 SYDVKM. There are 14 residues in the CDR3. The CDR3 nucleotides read TGTGCCAGCAGTCCCGGTGGGACAGGCTACGAGCAGTACTTC. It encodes CASSPGGTGYEQYF.

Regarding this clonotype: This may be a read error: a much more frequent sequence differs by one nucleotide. CDR3 nucleotide sequence: TGTGCCATCAGTGAGGCCGGGATGGGGCAGTGCTTC. Its protein is CAISEAGMGQCF. The chain links TRBV10-3 to TRBJ2-7; D may be TRBD1 or TRBD2 (5 bases each). Germline CDR1 reads ENHRY; CDR2 reads SYGVKD. This CDR3 has 12 amino acids.